This TCR beta chain was profiled in a study of blood T cell repertoires in COVID-19. Study-wide context: Samples representing acute and convalescent COVID-19 were sourced from the United States, Italy and Spain.

Trimming shortened V by 6 bases and J by 0 bases, and 12 bases separated the two germline ends. Germline CDR1 is MNHEY and CDR2 is SMNVEV (reference sequence). The CDR3 sequence is 16 residues long. Sequencing used immunoSEQ multiplex PCR; TCRdb keeps in-frame clones, though not all of them. The sample holds about 410,000 clones, 89% seen once. This rearrangement joins TRBV27 to TRBJ2-6; possibly TRBD2 for D (5 bases). The material sequenced was peripheral blood. This TCR was sampled from a woman between 35 and 50 years old with COVID-19, enrolled during active disease. CDR3 in amino acids: CASRRASFSGANVLTF. The CDR3 DNA sequence: TGTGCCAGCAGGAGAGCTAGCTTCTCTGGGGCCAACGTCCTGACTTTC.